The entry that follows covers one T cell receptor beta chain sequence. Authors' data handling: Estimated nucleated cell counts came from reference gene primer amplification. Assay used: immunoSEQ multiplex PCR; TCRdb lists only in-frame clones, some missing. V, J and clone size are taken as reported in that table, and D and trimming were inferred from the DNA itself. The repertoire holds under 200,000 clones, with roughly 87% as singletons. Germline V lookup: CDR1 MNHEY, CDR2 SVGAGI. This CDR3 region has 16 residues. V was trimmed by 2 bases and J by 5 bases, leaving 19 bases between them. Assignments of participants to cohorts depended upon their own reported clinical history. This entry belongs to a study of blood T cell repertoires in COVID-19. Across the study: Sources were T cells, B-cell-depleted T cells, or PBMCs; the material itself was cDNA or gDNA.

Sequenced: PBMCs or T cells enriched from blood (not recorded which). The origin of this receptor is a woman between 50 and 59 years old who had recovered from COVID-19. The chain uses TRBV6-5 and TRBJ2-7, with a tentative D call TRBD2 (5 bases). CDR3 sequence reads: CASSYPTAGGKNEQYF. CDR3 nucleotides: TGTGCCAGCAGTTACCCCACCGCGGGTGGTAAAAACGAGCAGTACTTC.